The rows below give T cell receptor beta chains drawn from one sample of a study of CD8 T cell repertoires and HIV-1 epitope variants. Data came from immunoSEQ multiplex PCR; TCRdb stores just in-frame clones and leaves some out. The sample carries 5,500 to 7,000 clones, about 64% recorded once. These receptors have no identified antigens. The specimen sequenced was cultured CD8+ T cells derived from PBMCs. These receptors were collected from a male donor with HIV. CDR3s include the opening cysteine and the closing phenylalanine or tryptophan. A D gene is named only where the DNA matches it firmly. Not every row has a clone size; where given, it reads once, few, many or a size class.

CDR3: CASSRSGGAIGELFF; DNA: TGTGCCAGCAGCAGGAGCGGGGGGGCGATCGGGGAGCTGTTTTTT; J: TRBJ2-2; size: NA; V: TRBV13; D: TRBD2
CDR3: CASSSTLRGQGIYEQYF; DNA: TGTGCCAGCAGCTCGACCCTGAGAGGACAGGGTATCTACGAGCAGTACTTC; J: TRBJ2-7; size: NA; V: TRBV7-9; D: TRBD1
CDR3: CASSDKGETGELFF; DNA: TGTGCCAGCAGTGACAAGGGGGAGACCGGGGAGCTGTTTTTT; J: TRBJ2-2; size: NA; V: TRBV6-5; D: NA
CDR3: CASSQVPFRGGAGELFF; DNA: TGCGCCAGCAGCCAAGTCCCCTTCCGAGGGGGAGCCGGGGAGCTGTTTTTT; J: TRBJ2-2; size: few; V: TRBV4-3; D: NA
CDR3: CASSYGLGGVEAFF; DNA: TGTGCCAGCAGTTACGGGCTAGGCGGGGTCGAAGCTTTCTTT; J: TRBJ1-1; size: NA; V: TRBV6-6; D: NA
CDR3: CASSQLAGDHEQYF; DNA: TGCGCCAGCAGCCAACTAGCGGGAGACCACGAGCAGTACTTC; J: TRBJ2-7; size: few; V: TRBV4-1; D: TRBD2
CDR3: CASSIEEGLNTGELFF; DNA: TGTGCCAGTAGTATAGAGGAGGGTCTGAACACCGGGGAGCTGTTTTTT; J: TRBJ2-2; size: NA; V: TRBV19; D: NA
CDR3: CASSFQHSYEQYF; DNA: TGTGCCAGCAGCTTCCAGCACTCCTACGAGCAGTACTTC; J: TRBJ2-7; size: NA; V: TRBV28; D: NA
CDR3: CASSEGPRGGYGYTF; DNA: TGTGCCAGCAGTGAAGGCCCCAGGGGAGGCTATGGCTACACCTTC; J: TRBJ1-2; size: NA; V: TRBV25-1; D: NA
CDR3: CASRPGTGWQETQYF; DNA: TGTGCCAGCAGACCCGGGACAGGGTGGCAAGAGACCCAGTACTTC; J: TRBJ2-5; size: NA; V: TRBV7-6; D: TRBD1
CDR3: CASSFRGLYEQYF; DNA: TGTGCCAGCAGCTTCAGGGGTCTGTACGAGCAGTACTTC; J: TRBJ2-7; size: NA; V: TRBV5-6; D: NA
CDR3: CASSVEGLAGYTQYF; DNA: TGTGCCAGCAGCGTAGAGGGACTAGCGGGGTATACGCAGTATTTT; J: TRBJ2-3; size: NA; V: TRBV9; D: TRBD2
CDR3: CASSLWPGNNQPQHF; DNA: TGTGCCAGCAGCTTGTGGCCAGGCAACAATCAGCCCCAGCATTTT; J: TRBJ1-5; size: NA; V: TRBV11-2; D: NA
CDR3: CASSPGLSQETQYF; DNA: TGTGCCAGCTCACCAGGACTTTCCCAAGAGACCCAGTACTTC; J: TRBJ2-5; size: NA; V: TRBV18; D: NA
CDR3: CASSFGGESSYEQYF; DNA: TGTGCCAGCAGCTTCGGTGGGGAGAGCTCCTACGAGCAGTACTTC; J: TRBJ2-7; size: NA; V: TRBV11-2; D: NA
CDR3: CASSLGAVSPLHF; DNA: TGTGCCAGCAGCTTGGGTGCGGTTTCACCCCTCCACTTT; J: TRBJ1-6; size: NA; V: TRBV5-6; D: NA
CDR3: CSVDLGQNSYNEQFF; DNA: TGCAGCGTTGACCTGGGACAGAACTCCTACAATGAGCAGTTCTTC; J: TRBJ2-1; size: NA; V: TRBV29-1; D: TRBD1
CDR3: CASRGTGEYEKLFF; DNA: TGTGCCAGCAGGGGGACAGGGGAGTATGAAAAACTGTTTTTT; J: TRBJ1-4; size: NA; V: TRBV2; D: TRBD1
CDR3: CASSVHMGGYTF; DNA: TGTGCCAGCAGTGTCCATATGGGAGGCTACACCTTC; J: TRBJ1-2; size: NA; V: TRBV25-1; D: NA
CDR3: CAISEGRDNEQFF; DNA: TGTGCCATCAGTGAGGGCAGGGACAATGAGCAGTTCTTC; J: TRBJ2-1; size: NA; V: TRBV10-3; D: NA
CDR3: CASSYGRYNEQFF; DNA: TGTGCCAGCAGCTATGGCCGCTACAATGAGCAGTTCTTC; J: TRBJ2-1; size: NA; V: TRBV6-9; D: NA